This T cell receptor (beta chain) was documented in a study of the immune and genomic landscape of osteosarcoma. Study as a whole: Localized disease at presentation in less than 85%; more than 45% were male. Points from the study as a whole: No matched normal tissue; external skin and blood data served as benchmarks. About five cases had one hyperexpanded dominant clone and under 100 clonotypes. Compared with cold C1, the hot C3 cluster had higher, still-low clonality.

Poor-prognosis osteosarcoma patients supplied post-treatment primary, local recurrence and metastasis tumor specimens. This clone was seen a handful of times. Its antigen is as yet unknown. Clones were read by immunoSEQ multiplex PCR, and TCRdb kept only the in-frame ones, dropping some. The sample includes fewer than 6,000 clones, around 80% of them seen just once. The ends were cut back, 4 bases at V and 0 bases at J, with 16 bases in the middle. Per the germline V gene, CDR1 is SGHTA and CDR2 is FQGNSA. This CDR3 has 17 amino acids. This TCR derives from a human donor with osteosarcoma. The rearrangement links TRBV7-2 to TRBJ1-5; a weak D match, TRBD1 (6 bases). The sequencing sample was made of osteosarcoma tumor tissue from the lung. CDR3 DNA sequence: TGTGCCAGCAGCTCCCAAGGACAGTCAACTAGCAATCAGCCCCAGCATTTT. Translated, it gives CASSSQGQSTSNQPQHF. The full variable domain, completed using reference TRBV7-2 and TRBJ1-5, is GAGVSQSPSNKVTEKGKDVELRCDPISGHTALYWYRQSLGQGLEFLIYFQGNSAPDKSGLPSDRFSAERTGGSVSTLTIQRTQQEDSAVYLCASSSQGQSTSNQPQHFGDGTRLSIL.